These T cell receptor beta chains were read from a single sample in a study of cytomegalovirus exposure and HLA in healthy donors. TCRdb's table, derived via immunoSEQ multiplex PCR, lists solely in-frame clones and lacks some. This table has about 170,000 clones, roughly 90% appearing once. Sequencing input: PBMCs. These receptors came from a woman aged 18-29 years in good health and CMV-seronegative. CDR3s include the opening cysteine and the closing phenylalanine or tryptophan. The D gene is left open where the match is weak. Expanded clones are given a class, and other clones once, few, many or no size at all.

TRBV2,TRBJ2-3,TRBD2,NA,CASRRGGATDTQYF,TGTGCCAGCAGACGCGGGGGGGCCACAGATACGCAGTATTTT
TRBV4-2,TRBJ1-5,NA,NA,CASSDQSGFSNQPQHF,TGTGCCAGCAGCGACCAGTCAGGGTTTAGCAATCAGCCCCAGCATTTT
TRBV6-1,TRBJ1-2,NA,NA,CASTYPIEGYTF,TGTGCCAGCACTTATCCTATTGAGGGCTACACCTTC
TRBV10-1,TRBJ1-2,NA,few,CASTSLQGPTGYTF,TGCGCCAGCACCTCACTGCAGGGTCCAACTGGCTACACCTTC
TRBV5-1,TRBJ2-5,TRBD2,NA,CASSLATSGGASRETQYF,TGCGCCAGCAGCTTGGCCACTAGCGGGGGGGCCTCCCGAGAGACCCAGTACTTC
TRBV6-1,TRBJ2-2,TRBD2,NA,CASSELAGGPGELFF,TGTGCCAGCAGTGAATTAGCGGGGGGGCCCGGGGAGCTGTTTTTT
TRBV13,TRBJ1-1,TRBD1,NA,CASSHRMGQGSEAFF,TGTGCCAGCAGCCACCGTATGGGACAGGGGTCTGAAGCTTTCTTT
TRBV5-1,TRBJ2-1,TRBD2,NA,CASSLASSGSSGNEQFF,TGCGCCAGCAGCTTAGCCTCCAGCGGGAGCTCCGGTAATGAGCAGTTCTTC
TRBV2,TRBJ1-6,NA,NA,CASSDRVYSPLHF,TGTGCCAGCAGTGACAGGGTGTATTCCCCCCTCCACTTT
TRBV27,TRBJ1-5,NA,NA,CASSSRGGQPQHF,TGTGCCAGCAGTTCTCGGGGGGGTCAGCCCCAGCATTTT
TRBV5-6,TRBJ2-7,NA,NA,CASSSHSVSVSYEQYF,TGTGCCAGCAGCTCCCATAGCGTCTCGGTCTCCTACGAGCAGTACTTC
TRBV6-5,TRBJ2-7,TRBD2,NA,CASSYSWTSGSYEQYF,TGTGCCAGCAGTTACTCGTGGACTAGCGGGAGCTACGAGCAGTACTTC
TRBV27,TRBJ2-7,NA,NA,CASRRGSEQYF,TGTGCCAGCAGACGGGGATCCGAGCAGTACTTC
TRBV30,TRBJ2-5,TRBD2,NA,CAWTPPSTSGETQYF,TGTGCCTGGACCCCTCCCTCGACTAGCGGAGAGACCCAGTACTTC
TRBV4-1,TRBJ1-5,NA,many,CASALGPGNNQPQHF,TGCGCCAGCGCTCTGGGCCCAGGGAACAATCAGCCCCAGCATTTT
TRBV7-9,TRBJ1-2,TRBD1,NA,CASSLSPGQANYGYTF,TGTGCCAGCAGCCTTTCACCCGGACAGGCTAACTATGGCTACACCTTC
TRBV13,TRBJ1-1,NA,once,CASSPPGRGGGEAFF,TGTGCCAGCAGCCCCCCGGGCCGAGGGGGGGGCGAAGCTTTCTTT
TRBV2,TRBJ1-2,TRBD1,NA,CASRGQGVDGYTF,TGTGCCAGCAGAGGACAGGGGGTGGATGGCTACACCTTC
TRBV27,TRBJ2-7,NA,NA,CASSLYSRASLHYEQYF,TGTGCCAGCAGTTTATATTCTCGGGCTAGCCTTCACTACGAGCAGTACTTC
TRBV27,TRBJ2-3,NA,NA,CASSLIAVRSSTDTQYF,TGTGCCAGCAGTTTAATAGCGGTGAGATCTAGCACAGATACGCAGTATTTT
TRBV5-6,TRBJ2-7,TRBD1,NA,CASSFPGQGPKSYEQYF,TGTGCCAGCAGCTTCCCGGGACAGGGGCCTAAATCCTACGAGCAGTACTTC
TRBV11-2,TRBJ1-2,NA,NA,CASSAYITTGDGYTF,TGTGCCAGCAGCGCGTACATAACTACCGGAGATGGCTACACCTTC
TRBV5-1,TRBJ2-7,TRBD1,NA,CASGIGQGAGEQYF,TGCGCCAGCGGTATCGGACAGGGGGCGGGGGAGCAGTACTTC
TRBV11-3,TRBJ2-4,TRBD2,few,CASSLAGGNIQYF,TGTGCCAGCAGCTTAGCGGGGGGGAACATTCAGTACTTC
TRBV5-4,TRBJ2-7,TRBD1,NA,CASSWDRGGYEQYF,TGTGCCAGCAGTTGGGACAGGGGAGGCTACGAGCAGTACTTC
TRBV4-3,TRBJ2-3,NA,NA,CASSPAWGDTNTQYF,TGCGCCAGCAGCCCCGCGTGGGGAGACACAAATACGCAGTATTTT
TRBV10-3,TRBJ2-7,NA,NA,CAISDTVTREQYF,TGTGCCATCAGTGATACCGTGACTCGCGAGCAGTACTTC
TRBV18,TRBJ1-1,NA,NA,CASSHGVNTEAFF,TGTGCCAGCTCACACGGGGTGAACACTGAAGCTTTCTTT
TRBV18,TRBJ2-7,NA,NA,CASSPGQEYEQYF,TGTGCCAGCTCACCAGGGCAGGAATACGAGCAGTACTTC
TRBV7-9,TRBJ2-1,NA,NA,CASSLVPGIPYNEQFF,TGTGCCAGCAGCTTAGTACCCGGGATCCCTTACAATGAGCAGTTCTTC
TRBV5-6,TRBJ1-3,NA,NA,CASSPLGTGGNTIYF,TGTGCCAGCAGCCCCCTAGGGACTGGAGGAAACACCATATATTTT
TRBV10-2,TRBJ1-5,NA,NA,CASSMFREGNQPQHF,TGCGCCAGCAGTATGTTCAGGGAGGGGAATCAGCCCCAGCATTTT
TRBV5-4,TRBJ2-7,TRBD2,once,CASSPRGLAGGQSYEQYF,TGTGCCAGCAGCCCCCGGGGACTAGCGGGGGGGCAGTCCTACGAGCAGTACTTC
TRBV18,TRBJ2-1,TRBD2,NA,CASSPPLAGTYNEQFF,TGTGCCAGCTCACCACCCCTAGCGGGGACCTACAATGAGCAGTTCTTC
TRBV5-4,TRBJ2-5,NA,once,CASSLEPLQETQYF,TGTGCCAGCAGCTTGGAGCCTCTCCAAGAGACCCAGTACTTC
TRBV2,TRBJ1-2,NA,NA,CATQPRQDLYGYTF,TGTGCCACCCAACCCAGACAGGACCTCTATGGCTACACCTTC